A single sample gave rise to the 13 T cell receptor beta chains below, sequenced in a study of blood T cells in healthy people across ages. Using a J-beta primer mix together with a sample-barcoded 5' primer, a second PCR was run for about 6 to 12 cycles. From the 5' RACE reads, TCRdb called clonotypes with MiXCR, one entry per CDR3 protein. This repertoire shows about 1.8 million distinct CDR3 sequences, around 50% found once; its top ten account for over 2%. Sequencing was done on a sample of blood. The receptors were sampled from a middle-aged woman in good health.

The rearrangement links TRBV4-2 to TRBJ2-7, with no clear D. The CDR3 has 15 amino acids. Trimming pared 1 base from V and 1 base from J, leaving 11 bases between. Germline V gene lookup returns CDR1 LGHNA and CDR2 YNFKEQ. CDR3 nucleotides: TGTGCCAGCAGCCAAGGGACGCCGGGTTCCTACGAGCAGTACTTC. Its translation is CASSQGTPGSYEQYF.

This clonotype was counted only a few times. J is TRBJ2-7 and V is TRBV20-1; D call uncertain. Trimming removed 6 bases at V and 3 bases at J, with 15 bases between. The length of the CDR3 is 13 residues. Per the germline V gene, CDR1 is DFQATT and CDR2 is SNEGSKA (reference sequence). CDR3 loop: CSAQPPGSYEQYF. For the CDR3, the DNA is TGCAGTGCCCAGCCCCCCGGCAGCTACGAGCAGTACTTC.

The chain combines TRBV10-3 with TRBJ2-7; 10 bases map to TRBD1. The trim removed 6 bases at V and 2 bases at J, leaving 7 bases unmatched. There are 15 residues in the CDR3. Germline V gene data show CDR1 as ENHRY and CDR2 as SYGVKD. Here the CDR3 DNA reads TGTGCCATCAGCGCGGGACAGGGGATTACCTACGAGCAGTACTTC. Its protein product is CAISAGQGITYEQYF.

This clonotype was seen at least ten times. The rearrangement uses TRBV7-2 and TRBJ2-7; TRBD1 aligns across 11 bases. The CDR3 is made up of 15 amino acids. The ends lost 5 bases at V and 4 bases at J; junction bases unmatched: 7. Per germline, CDR1 SGHTA and CDR2 FQGNSA. The CDR3, as DNA: TGTGCCAGCAGCCCCGCCGGACAGGGGGCTTACGAGCAGTACTTC. It encodes CASSPAGQGAYEQYF.

V gene TRBV27 combines with J gene TRBJ2-4, with 7 positions matching TRBD2. The last part of the DNA fits TRBJ2-5 better; the J call may be wrong. There are 15 residues in the CDR3. Germline lookup yields CDR1 MNHEY and CDR2 SMNVEV (reference sequence). DNA of the CDR3: TGTGCCAGCAGTTTCAGTCCGGGGGAGGGAGAGACCCAGTACTTC. It specifies CASSFSPGEGETQYF.

The chain is built from TRBV5-6 and TRBJ2-5, with TRBD2 matching 12 bases. CDR1 is SGHDT and CDR2 is YYEEEE in the germline V gene. Trimming took 3 bases from V and 4 from J; bases not matched to a gene: 10. This CDR3 contains 17 residues. The CDR3 is CASSSTGLAGKRETQYF. The CDR3 nucleotides read TGTGCCAGCAGCTCGACCGGACTAGCGGGGAAAAGAGAGACCCAGTACTTC. Combining the CDR3 with reference TRBV5-6 and TRBJ2-5 gives the whole variable domain DAGVTQSPTHLIKTRGQQVTLRCSPKSGHDTVSWYQQALGQGPQFIFQYYEEEERQRGNFPDRFSGHQFPNYSSELNVNALLLGDSALYLCASSSTGLAGKRETQYFGPGTRLLVL.

V is TRBV2 and J is TRBJ1-1; D might be TRBD1 (6 bases). V lost 6 bases and J lost 4, with 9 bases in between. Germline V gives CDR1 SNHLY, CDR2 FYNNEI. The CDR3 runs 12 residues. CDR3 residues: CASRQGSTEAFF. In DNA, the CDR3 is TGTGCCAGCAGACAGGGATCCACTGAAGCTTTCTTT. The full variable domain, in which reference TRBV2 and TRBJ1-1 provide the parts outside the CDR3, is EPEVTQTPSHQVTQMGQEVILRCVPISNHLYFYWYRQILGQKVEFLVSFYNNEISEKSEIFDDQFSVERPDGSNFTLKIRSTKLEDSAMYFCASRQGSTEAFFGQGTRLTVV.

This sequence joins TRBV6-6 and TRBJ2-5; D may correspond to TRBD1 or TRBD2 (5 bases each). This CDR3 region has 13 residues. The V end lost 7 bases, the J end lost 11 bases, and 20 bases lay between the germline ends. The germline gives CDR1 MNHNY, CDR2 SVGAGI (reference sequence). The CDR3 reads CASTLGTSGEQYF. Written as DNA, the CDR3 is TGTGCCAGCACCCTAGGGACCTCGGGTGAGCAGTACTTC.

Here the CDR3 DNA reads TGTGCCAGCAGCGTATTGGGTGAAAAACTGTTTTTT. Its translation is CASSVLGEKLFF. This sequence joins TRBV9 and TRBJ1-4; unclear D gene. CDR1 is SGDLS and CDR2 is YYNGEE in the germline V gene. The length of the CDR3 is 12 residues. V was pared by 1 base and J by 7 bases, with 5 bases between.

The J gene is TRBJ2-1, the V gene TRBV5-5, with 7 positions matching TRBD1. There are 16 residues in the CDR3. Germline values: CDR1 SGHKS, CDR2 YYEKEE (reference sequence). The V segment lost 1 base and the J segment 8 bases; nucleotides outside the gene matches: 12. CDR3: CASSLPRGQAAYEQFF. For the CDR3, the DNA is TGTGCCAGCAGCTTGCCCCGTGGACAGGCGGCTTATGAGCAGTTCTTC.

In this sample, this clonotype turned up a few times. This CDR3 reads CASSDGTGNYGYTF. In DNA, the CDR3 is TGTGCCAGCAGTGACGGGACAGGGAACTATGGCTACACCTTC. The rearrangement links TRBV6-5 to TRBJ1-2, with 9 positions matching TRBD1. Germline V CDR1 and CDR2: MNHEY, SVGAGI. This CDR3 comprises 14 residues. J gave up 2 bases and V 5 bases, and 3 bases lay outside the gene matches.

This rearrangement joins TRBV12-3 or TRBV12-4 to TRBJ2-4; D perhaps matches TRBD2 (7 bases). Trimming stripped 5 bases from V and 0 bases from J, with 14 bases between. The CDR3 runs to 16 residues. The CDR3 spells CASSQWGGLAKNIQYF. The CDR3 region has the DNA TGTGCCAGCAGTCAATGGGGGGGCCTAGCCAAAAACATTCAGTACTTC.

The chain carries TRBV10-3 and TRBJ1-5, with 9 nucleotides matching TRBD1. This CDR3 contains 14 residues. Trimming removed 6 bases from V and 4 bases from J; junction bases left unmatched: 4. CDR1 is ENHRY and CDR2 is SYGVKD in the germline V gene. CDR3 DNA: TGTGCCATCAGGGGACAGGGCTCAAATCAGCCCCAGCATTTT. Translated: CAIRGQGSNQPQHF.